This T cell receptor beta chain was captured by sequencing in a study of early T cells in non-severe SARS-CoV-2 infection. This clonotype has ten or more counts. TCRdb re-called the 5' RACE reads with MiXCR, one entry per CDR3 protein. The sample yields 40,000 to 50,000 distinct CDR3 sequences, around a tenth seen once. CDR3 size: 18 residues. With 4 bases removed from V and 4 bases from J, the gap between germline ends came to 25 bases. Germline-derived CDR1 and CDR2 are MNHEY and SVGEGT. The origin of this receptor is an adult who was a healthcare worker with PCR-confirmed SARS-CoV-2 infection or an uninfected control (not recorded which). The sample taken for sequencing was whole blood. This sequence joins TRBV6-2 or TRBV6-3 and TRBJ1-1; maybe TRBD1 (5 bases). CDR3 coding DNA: TGTGCCAGCAGTTCTTTCCCGGGACGGAGAAAGGGTAGCACTGAAGCTTTCTTT. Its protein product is CASSSFPGRRKGSTEAFF.